These 9 T cell receptor beta chains were sequenced from one sample in a study of cytomegalovirus exposure and HLA in healthy donors. Amplification used 60 Vbeta primers and 13 Jbeta primers. Sequenced by immunoSEQ multiplex PCR; TCRdb stores in-frame clones only, minus some. The sample lists about 73,000 clones, 75% occurring once. The sample taken for sequencing was PBMCs. These receptors were collected from a man in his 70s in good health and CMV-seronegative.

The chain couples TRBV28 to TRBJ1-4; TRBD1 agrees at 7 bases. The CDR3 is made up of 17 amino acids. In germline, CDR1 is MDHEN, CDR2 SYDVKM. The V and J ends lost 2 bases and 4 bases, in that order; junction bases with no gene match: 10. The DNA of the CDR3 is TGTGCCAGCAGTTTACGACAGGGCAGGACGGGTAATGAAAAACTGTTTTTT. Encoded protein: CASSLRQGRTGNEKLFF.

This chain joins TRBV5-6 and TRBJ2-7; D is unresolved. The CDR3 contains 14 residues. Germline loops: CDR1 SGHDT, CDR2 YYEEEE. The ends were cut back, 0 bases at V and 3 bases at J, with 10 bases in the middle. CDR3 sequence: CASSLGGSFYEQYF. Written as DNA, the CDR3 is TGTGCCAGCAGCTTGGGAGGTTCGTTCTACGAGCAGTACTTC.

This sequence joins TRBV18 and TRBJ1-2; unclear D gene. The length of the CDR3 is 13 residues. CDR1 and CDR2 (germline): KGHSH, LQKENI. Trimming took 8 bases from V and 4 from J, leaving 14 bases between them. The CDR3 DNA is TGTGCCAGCGCCTTGGAGTCTCGCTATGGCTACACCTTC. Translating gives CASALESRYGYTF.

This clone showed up just a few times. The chain carries TRBV5-1 and TRBJ2-3; the D gene is possibly TRBD1 (5 bases). This CDR3 is built from 13 residues. V was shortened by 5 bases and J by 5 bases, with 12 bases between the two germline ends. Germline assignment: CDR1 SGHRS and CDR2 YFSETQ. CDR3 nucleotide sequence: TGCGCCAGCAGTAAGGGGTTCGGAGATACGCAGTATTTT. Translation: CASSKGFGDTQYF.

The rearrangement joins TRBV7-9 to TRBJ1-4; TRBD1 might be the D (6 bases). Germline lookup yields CDR1 SEHNR and CDR2 FQNEAQ (reference sequence). Deletions cut 2 bases from V and 6 bases from J, with 13 bases between. CDR3 length: 15 residues. CDR3 amino acids: CASSLPAGADEKLFF. Here the CDR3 DNA reads TGTGCCAGCAGCTTACCCGCAGGGGCGGATGAAAAACTGTTTTTT.

This chain connects TRBV9 to TRBJ1-2; D might be TRBD1 (6 bases). The CDR3 totals 13 residues. Looked up from germline, CDR1 is SGDLS and CDR2 is YYNGEE. V was clipped by 4 bases and J by 6 bases, with 13 bases between them. The CDR3 region is CASSFEGGDGYTF. CDR3 DNA: TGTGCCAGCAGCTTCGAGGGGGGGGATGGCTACACCTTC.

The chain uses TRBV10-2 and TRBJ1-4; the D is unclear. The V end was cut by 3 bases, the J end by 6 bases, with 11 bases between. The germline CDR1 and CDR2 sequences are WSHSY and SAAADI. CDR3 size: 14 residues. The chain's CDR3 is CASSDPTVDEKLFF. The CDR3 nucleotides are TGCGCCAGCAGTGATCCCACAGTCGATGAAAAACTGTTTTTT.

The V gene is TRBV4-1, the J gene TRBJ1-5; 11 bases map to TRBD1. This CDR3 is 15 amino acids long. In germline, CDR1 is MGHRA, CDR2 YSYEKL. V was clipped by 4 bases and J by 4 bases; unmatched bases: 3. DNA of the CDR3: TGCGCCAGCAGCCCTGGGACAGGGGGGAATCAGCCCCAGCATTTT. Translated, it gives CASSPGTGGNQPQHF.

The CDR3 sequence is CAISEGQGETQYF. CDR3 sequence (DNA): TGTGCCATCAGTGAAGGGCAGGGAGAGACCCAGTACTTC. This sequence joins TRBV10-3 and TRBJ2-5, with a tentative D call TRBD1 (5 bases). CDR1 and CDR2 from the germline V gene are ENHRY and SYGVKD. The length of the CDR3 is 13 residues. V lost 3 bases, J lost 4 bases, and 9 bases lay in between.